The rows below give T cell receptor beta chains drawn from one sample of a study of Ad26.COV2.S vaccination and SARS-CoV-2 variants. Libraries were prepared by immunoSEQ multiplex PCR; TCRdb keeps only in-frame clonotypes and omits some of them. This sample carries about 480,000 clones, around 88% of them seen once, and the ten largest clones take roughly 12%. Sample: peripheral blood, taken in a trial of Ad26.COV2.S vaccine versus placebo. Receptors were obtained from a person between 18 and 60 years old who received the Ad26.COV2.S COVID-19 vaccine or a placebo. The CDR3 runs from the conserved cysteine through the conserved F or W. Fields, in order: clone size, D gene, V gene, J gene, CDR3 length, CDR3 protein, CDR3 DNA. The D gene is left open where the match is weak. Size tells how often a clone was seen (once, few, many) or the class of an expanded clone, and some rows leave it out.

few	TRBD2	TRBV7-2	TRBJ2-7	18	CASRRSRREGPVAYEQYF	TGTGCCAGCAGACGCTCTAGACGGGAGGGGCCTGTGGCCTACGAGCAGTACTTC
.	.	TRBV9	TRBJ1-1	15	CASSVDPGAPTEAFF	TGTGCCAGCAGCGTAGACCCAGGGGCCCCCACTGAAGCTTTCTTT
once	TRBD2	TRBV7-2	TRBJ2-1	18	CASSPRPLAGAGRNEQFF	TGTGCCAGCAGCCCCAGACCACTAGCGGGAGCGGGTAGGAATGAGCAGTTCTTC
.	.	TRBV7-7	TRBJ2-5	16	CASSPVMDWGEETQYF	TGTGCCAGCAGCCCCGTTATGGACTGGGGAGAGGAGACCCAGTACTTC
.	TRBD2	TRBV9	TRBJ2-1	17	CASSPRWGRVIGNEQFF	TGTGCCAGCAGCCCACGTTGGGGGAGGGTAATAGGCAATGAGCAGTTCTTC
.	TRBD1	TRBV24-1	TRBJ2-5	15	CATSDRGTGEETQYF	TGTGCCACCAGTGACCGGGGGACAGGGGAAGAGACCCAGTACTTC
.	.	TRBV7-2	TRBJ2-3	15	CASSPLGSWADTQYF	TGTGCCAGCAGCCCCCTCGGGAGTTGGGCAGATACGCAGTATTTT
.	.	TRBV7-8	TRBJ2-7	15	CASSLFRVPSYEQYF	TGTGCCAGCAGCTTATTCAGGGTCCCATCCTACGAGCAGTACTTC
once	.	TRBV10-3	TRBJ2-2	15	CAISEQLADTGELFF	TGTGCCATCAGTGAACAACTCGCGGACACCGGGGAGCTGTTTTTT
.	.	TRBV3-1/TRBV3-2	TRBJ2-5	13	CASSQGAVETQYF	TGTGCCAGCAGCCAAGGGGCTGTCGAGACCCAGTACTTC
.	.	TRBV24-1	TRBJ1-5	12	CATSDTPGPQHF	TGTGCCACCAGTGATACCCCCGGTCCCCAGCATTTT
.	.	TRBV6-2/TRBV6-3	TRBJ2-1	11	CASSKGPEQFF	TGTGCCAGCAGTAAAGGACCCGAGCAGTTCTTC
.	.	TRBV4-2	TRBJ1-1	15	CASSQDQWGNTEAFF	TGTGCCAGCAGCCAAGATCAATGGGGTAACACTGAAGCTTTCTTT
.	.	TRBV21-1	TRBJ2-1	15	CASRSRGSSYNEQFF	TGTGCCAGCAGAAGCCGCGGGAGCTCCTACAATGAGCAGTTCTTC
.	.	TRBV24-1	TRBJ2-1	12	CATSDSTGMQFF	TGTGCCACCAGTGATTCTACGGGAATGCAGTTCTTC
.	TRBD2	TRBV28	TRBJ2-5	14	CASTYGTLAGSQYF	TGTGCCAGCACCTACGGGACTCTAGCGGGGTCCCAGTACTTC
.	.	TRBV10-3	TRBJ1-1	15	CAISKQGHTWGEAFF	TGTGCCATCAGCAAACAGGGACATACCTGGGGTGAAGCTTTCTTT
.	.	TRBV19	TRBJ2-1	13	CASRGGARLKQFF	TGTGCCAGCAGAGGGGGGGCGAGACTAAAGCAGTTCTTC
.	.	TRBV19	TRBJ2-2	12	CASSIVTGELFF	TGTGCCAGTAGTATAGTCACCGGGGAGCTGTTTTTT
.	.	TRBV14	TRBJ2-5	15	CASSRRGWGQETQYF	TGTGCCAGCAGCCGACGGGGGTGGGGTCAAGAGACCCAGTACTTC
.	TRBD2	TRBV5-4	TRBJ2-1	15	CASSPGGVRGGEQFF	TGTGCCAGCAGCCCGGGAGGGGTAAGGGGCGGTGAGCAGTTCTTC
.	TRBD1	TRBV30	TRBJ2-7	13	CACQTGDSYEQYF	TGTGCCTGCCAGACAGGGGACTCCTACGAGCAGTACTTC
.	.	TRBV28	TRBJ1-1	16	CASSPPQGWGDTEAFF	TGTGCCAGCAGTCCTCCACAGGGATGGGGGGACACTGAAGCTTTCTTT
.	.	TRBV18	TRBJ2-1	14	CASSTPPPYNEQFF	TGTGCCAGCTCAACCCCCCCGCCTTACAATGAGCAGTTCTTC
.	.	TRBV5-8	TRBJ1-5	14	CASSGGTSNQPQHF	TGTGCCAGCAGTGGCGGGACATCCAATCAGCCCCAGCATTTT
.	TRBD2	TRBV11-2	TRBJ2-1	19	CASSLLGTSGGRSYNEQFF	TGTGCCAGCAGCTTACTAGGGACTAGCGGGGGGAGGTCCTACAATGAGCAGTTCTTC
.	TRBD2	TRBV24-1	TRBJ2-1	13	CATSDPGLAGRFF	TGTGCCACCAGTGATCCGGGACTAGCGGGACGGTTCTTC
.	.	TRBV4-2	TRBJ2-7	15	CASSQFAQDSYEQYF	TGTGCCAGCAGCCAATTCGCTCAGGACAGCTACGAGCAGTACTTC
.	TRBD1	TRBV5-4	TRBJ2-7	15	CASSRGGTGGHEQYF	TGTGCCAGCAGCCGGGGCGGGACAGGGGGCCACGAGCAGTACTTC
.	.	TRBV21-1	TRBJ2-3	14	CASSKSSGPGFKNF	TGTGCCAGCAGCAAATCATCGGGGCCGGGGTTTAAGAATTTT
.	TRBD2	TRBV7-2	TRBJ2-3	16	CASSLGSGIGTDTQYF	TGTGCCAGCAGCTTAGGTAGCGGGATTGGCACAGATACGCAGTATTTT
.	TRBD2	TRBV4-2	TRBJ2-2	17	CASSQETSGIAAGELFF	TGTGCCAGCAGCCAGGAGACTAGCGGGATTGCGGCCGGGGAGCTGTTTTTT
.	TRBD1	TRBV19	TRBJ1-5	15	CASSAQGAGNQPQHF	TGTGCCAGTAGTGCCCAGGGGGCTGGCAATCAGCCCCAGCATTTT
.	.	TRBV12-3/TRBV12-4	TRBJ1-4	12	CASSLYGAALFF	TGTGCCAGCAGTTTATACGGGGCGGCACTGTTTTTT
.	TRBD1	TRBV9	TRBJ2-7	13	CASSVATGVEQYF	TGTGCCAGCAGCGTAGCTACAGGGGTCGAGCAGTACTTC
.	.	TRBV24-1	TRBJ1-5	13	CATSERENQPQHF	TGTGCCACCAGTGAGAGGGAAAATCAGCCCCAGCATTTT
few	TRBD2	TRBV5-1	TRBJ2-2	16	CASRTNYGRDTGELFF	TGCGCCAGCCGAACGAACTACGGGAGGGACACCGGGGAGCTGTTTTTT
.	.	TRBV6-2/TRBV6-3	TRBJ1-5	15	CASSYDRGLHQPQHF	TGTGCCAGCAGTTACGATCGGGGACTTCATCAGCCCCAGCATTTT
.	.	TRBV19	TRBJ2-5	12	CASSMIRGTQYF	TGTGCCAGTAGTATGATACGGGGGACCCAGTACTTC
.	TRBD2	TRBV28	TRBJ2-5	13	CASIGGRQETQYF	TGTGCCAGCATTGGCGGGAGGCAAGAGACCCAGTACTTC
.	TRBD1	TRBV6-5	TRBJ1-5	14	CASSSTGVNQPQHF	TGTGCCAGCAGTTCAACAGGGGTCAATCAGCCCCAGCATTTT
.	.	TRBV21-1	TRBJ2-1	8	CASPRQFF	TGTGCCAGCCCCCGGCAGTTCTTC
.	TRBD2	TRBV28	TRBJ2-1	15	CASSLVAGTYNEQFF	TGTGCCAGCAGTCTCGTAGCGGGGACCTACAATGAGCAGTTCTTC
.	.	TRBV30	TRBJ1-6	13	CAWRGQVNSPLHF	TGTGCCTGGAGGGGGCAGGTTAATTCACCCCTCCACTTT
.	.	TRBV7-2	TRBJ2-7	15	CASSPSADRLYEQYF	TGTGCCAGCAGCCCCTCGGCGGACAGATTATACGAGCAGTACTTC
few	.	TRBV11-2	TRBJ2-7	12	CASSPGPLEQYF	TGTGCCAGCAGCCCGGGCCCTTTGGAGCAGTACTTC
.	.	TRBV5-6	TRBJ2-1	14	CASSLVGSYNEQFF	TGTGCCAGCAGCTTGGTCGGCAGCTACAATGAGCAGTTCTTC